This T cell receptor (beta chain) was found in a study of cytomegalovirus exposure and HLA in healthy donors. The donors comprised healthy bone marrow donors. Looked up from germline, CDR1 is MNHEY and CDR2 is SVGAGI. The CDR3 has 15 amino acids. The V end lost 0 bases, the J end lost 1 base, and 9 bases lay between the germline ends. Amplification used 60 Vbeta primers and 13 Jbeta primers. Some clones are missing from TCRdb's copy, which holds only in-frame ones; the method was immunoSEQ multiplex PCR. The sample shows 200,000 or so clones, around four fifths of them seen only once. On this clone itself: Its target is not known.

Study conclusions and caveats: Among the most significant clusters, several appeared linked to common viral pathogens in a later analysis.

V usage is TRBV6-5 and J usage is TRBJ2-5; D unclear. This receptor was obtained from a woman aged 18 to 35 in good health and CMV-seronegative. Material for sequencing was PBMCs. CDR3 nucleotide sequence: TGTGCCAGCAGTTACTCCCCCGTCCTCCAAGAGACCCAGTACTTC. This gives the protein CASSYSPVLQETQYF.